Presented here are 22 T cell receptor beta chains from one specimen sequenced in a study of T cell responses to AZD1222 COVID-19 vaccine. The protocol was immunoSEQ multiplex PCR, while the TCRdb copy is restricted to in-frame clones and leaves out a portion. Counted here are around 94,000 clones, roughly 85% occurring once; the ten biggest clones make up 4.5%. The sample consisted of peripheral blood, taken 28 days after the second AZD1222 dose. Source of these receptors: an adult who received the AZD1222 COVID-19 vaccine.

The V and J genes are TRBV10-3 and TRBJ2-2; possibly TRBD2 for D (5 bases). The germline V gene encodes CDR1 ENHRY and CDR2 SYGVKD. This CDR3 is built from 16 residues. V lost 3 bases and J lost 0, with 11 bases in between. For the CDR3, the DNA is TGTGCCATCAGTGAAATGGGCGGGCCGAACACCGGGGAGCTGTTTTTT. Protein product: CAISEMGGPNTGELFF.

The chain is built from TRBV30 and TRBJ2-5; D gene ambiguous. V lost 0 bases and J lost 1, with 6 bases in between. CDR3 length equals 13 residues. The germline V gene has CDR1 GTSNPN and CDR2 SVGIG (reference sequence). CDR3 amino acids: CAWSVPSQETQYF. As DNA, the CDR3 is TGTGCCTGGAGTGTCCCGAGCCAAGAGACCCAGTACTTC.

In its sample, this clone was seen a few times. V gene TRBV19 combines with J gene TRBJ1-3; possible D gene TRBD1, 6 bases. Per germline, CDR1 LNHDA and CDR2 SQIVND (reference sequence). Trimming removed 6 bases at V and 0 bases at J, with 15 bases between. The CDR3 covers 16 residues. In DNA form, the CDR3 reads TGTGCCAGTAGCCTCAGACAGGACCACTCTGGAAACACCATATATTTT. Its protein product is CASSLRQDHSGNTIYF.

CDR3 residues: CAWSVNPGETPQHF. Here the CDR3 DNA reads TGTGCCTGGAGCGTTAATCCGGGCGAAACGCCCCAGCATTTT. The chain couples TRBV30 to TRBJ1-5; D is uncertain. The CDR3 is 14 amino acids. The V gene's germline CDR1 is GTSNPN and CDR2 SVGIG (reference sequence). V dropped 3 bases and J dropped 9 bases, with 18 bases sitting between them. The full variable domain, with the rest looked up from reference TRBV30 and TRBJ1-5, is SQTIHQWPATLVQPVGSPLSLECTVEGTSNPNLYWYRQAAGRGLQLLFYSVGIGQISSEVPQNLSASRPQDRQFILSSKKLLLSDSGFYLCAWSVNPGETPQHFGDGTRLSIL.

This chain connects TRBV30 to TRBJ2-3; either TRBD1 or TRBD2 may supply D (5 bases each). Per germline, CDR1 GTSNPN and CDR2 SVGIG (reference sequence). The CDR3 has 13 residues. V was trimmed by 5 bases and J by 8 bases, leaving 17 bases between them. The CDR3 sequence is CAWRSGQGVTQYF. The CDR3 bases are TGTGCCTGGCGTTCCGGGCAGGGAGTTACGCAGTATTTT.

This clone was counted once. V is TRBV6-5 and J is TRBJ2-1, with D possibly matching TRBD2 (5 bases). This CDR3 has 11 amino acids. The germline CDR1 and CDR2 sequences are MNHEY and SVGAGI. The V and J ends lost 6 bases and 9 bases respectively, with 9 bases between them. The CDR3 DNA follows: TGTGCCAGCAGCCTTGCGGGTGAGCAGTTCTTC. Amino acid sequence: CASSLAGEQFF.

This sequence joins TRBV5-6 and TRBJ1-3; TRBD1 might be the D (5 bases). Germline loops: CDR1 SGHDT, CDR2 YYEEEE. This CDR3 spans 14 amino acids. Trimming left V 1 base short and J 4 bases short, with 9 bases between. The CDR3 nucleotides are TGTGCCAGCAGCTTGATTGGGGGAGGAAACACCATATATTTT. This sequence encodes CASSLIGGGNTIYF.

This clone occurred a few times. This rearrangement joins TRBV18 to TRBJ2-2, with 13 positions matching TRBD2. This CDR3 spans 15 amino acids. Trimming removed 5 bases from V and 3 bases from J; junction bases left unmatched: 0. Germline assignment: CDR1 KGHSH and CDR2 LQKENI. CDR3 protein: CASSGLAGDTGELFF. The CDR3 nucleotides are TGTGCCAGCTCAGGACTAGCGGGGGACACCGGGGAGCTGTTTTTT.

V gene TRBV6-5 combines with J gene TRBJ1-1, with no clear D. V lost 6 bases and J lost 1, with 6 bases in between. This CDR3 is 12 amino acids long. Germline V gene sequence: CDR1 MNHEY, CDR2 SVGAGI. The CDR3 coding sequence is TGTGCCAGCAGGGCCTGGAACACTGAAGCTTTCTTT. Residues: CASRAWNTEAFF.

This chain connects TRBV2 to TRBJ2-7, with D tentatively TRBD2 (6 bases). V shed 4 bases and J shed 9 bases, with 19 bases lying between them. Germline loops: CDR1 SNHLY, CDR2 FYNNEI. The CDR3 is 14 residues long. This CDR3 reads CASSAGDTIRWQYF. The CDR3 DNA is TGTGCCAGCAGTGCGGGGGATACCATACGATGGCAGTACTTC.

This chain uses TRBV28 with TRBJ1-5, with 7 bases identical to TRBD1. With V trimmed by 3 bases and J by 2 bases, 7 bases remained unmatched. Germline V CDR1 and CDR2: MDHEN, SYDVKM. The CDR3 consists of 16 residues. The CDR3 reads CASSFSGRGGNQPQHF. CDR3 sequence (DNA): TGTGCCAGCAGTTTCAGTGGCAGGGGGGGCAATCAGCCCCAGCATTTT.

V usage is TRBV28 and J usage is TRBJ1-4; D not certain. Trimming took 6 bases from V and 5 from J, leaving 4 bases between them. The CDR3 is 11 amino acids. Germline V CDR1 and CDR2: MDHEN, SYDVKM. The CDR3 is CASRLNEKLFF. Written as DNA, the CDR3 is TGTGCCAGCAGATTGAATGAAAAACTGTTTTTT.

The genes are TRBV5-1 and TRBJ1-2; 9 bases map to TRBD1. This CDR3 is built from 13 residues. V lost 4 bases to trimming and J lost 7 bases; unmatched junction nucleotides: 5. Germline CDR1 SGHRS, CDR2 YFSETQ. CDR3 in amino acids: CASSDADRGGYTF. The CDR3 DNA reads as TGCGCCAGCAGCGATGCGGACAGGGGTGGCTACACCTTC.

The CDR3 reads CASSLSTLSAGDTQYF. The CDR3 region has the DNA TGTGCCAGCAGCTTATCCACCCTATCAGCAGGAGATACGCAGTATTTT. This chain links TRBV7-3 with TRBJ2-3; no definite D call. Trimming left V 2 bases short and J 5 bases short, with 17 bases between. From germline, CDR1 is SGHTA and CDR2 FQGTGA. There are 16 residues in the CDR3. The variable domain in full, with the rest retrieved from reference TRBV7-3 and TRBJ2-3, is GAGVSQTPSNKVTEKGKYVELRCDPISGHTALYWYRQSLGQGPEFLIYFQGTGAADDSGLPNDRFFAVRPEGSVSTLKIQRTERGDSAVYLCASSLSTLSAGDTQYFGPGTRLTVL.

The chain couples TRBV30 to TRBJ1-4; D remains ambiguous. Germline loops: CDR1 GTSNPN, CDR2 SVGIG (reference sequence). The CDR3 loop spans 15 amino acids. V was trimmed by 3 bases and J by 7 bases, leaving 18 bases between them. The CDR3 nucleotides are TGTGCCTGGAGGGAACCGGGCCTCTATCGTGAAAAACTGTTTTTT. It codes for CAWREPGLYREKLFF.

The J gene is TRBJ1-1, the V gene TRBV6-1; D not certain. The germline V gene encodes CDR1 MNHNS and CDR2 SASEGT. CDR3 size: 15 residues. Trimming left V 1 base short and J 11 bases short, with 20 bases between. CDR3 DNA: TGTGCCAGCAGTGAAGGTGTCATACTGCTAACGGGGGCTTTCTTT. It codes for CASSEGVILLTGAFF.

V gene TRBV4-1 combines with J gene TRBJ1-5; the D gene is possibly TRBD1 (6 bases). Germline assignment: CDR1 MGHRA and CDR2 YSYEKL. This CDR3 contains 15 residues. Trimming cost V 4 bases and J 0 bases, with 10 bases left between them. As DNA, the CDR3 is TGCGCCAGCAGCCGGGACAAGAATAGCAATCAGCCCCAGCATTTT. This translates into CASSRDKNSNQPQHF.

This clone was detected only a few times. This rearrangement joins TRBV12-5 to TRBJ2-1, with 7 bases aligning to TRBD1. The germline V gene encodes CDR1 LGHNT and CDR2 FRNRAP. After removal of 6 bases from V and 2 bases from J, the junction contained 7 bases not matched to a gene. This CDR3 comprises 15 residues. The CDR3 DNA reads as TGTGCTAGTGGCCCTAGACAGGGCACCTACAATGAGCAGTTCTTC. Residues: CASGPRQGTYNEQFF.

The rearrangement joins TRBV14 to TRBJ2-5, with TRBD1 as a possible D gene (6 bases). This CDR3 has 14 amino acids. Germline V gene data show CDR1 as SGHDN and CDR2 as FVKESK. Trimming cost V 2 bases and J 5 bases, with 12 bases left between them. The CDR3 DNA follows: TGTGCCAGCAGCCAATTGGGGGCGCGTGAGACCCAGTACTTC. Its translation is CASSQLGARETQYF.

Written as DNA, the CDR3 is TGCGCCAGCAGCTGGGACGGGAACACTGAAGCTTTCTTT. Protein sequence: CASSWDGNTEAFF. The chain couples TRBV4-1 to TRBJ1-1, with D possibly being TRBD1 (5 bases). In germline, CDR1 is MGHRA, CDR2 YSYEKL. Deletions cut 5 bases from V and 1 base from J, with 8 bases between. The CDR3 consists of 13 residues.

This rearrangement joins TRBV4-1 to TRBJ2-7; either TRBD1 or TRBD2 may supply D (5 bases each). Germline V lookup: CDR1 MGHRA, CDR2 YSYEKL. The CDR3 has 15 residues. Trimming took 4 bases from V and 2 from J, leaving 15 bases between them. The CDR3 sequence is CASSPASGTPYEQYF. The CDR3 DNA reads as TGCGCCAGCAGCCCCGCCTCCGGGACCCCCTACGAGCAGTACTTC.

The rearrangement joins TRBV9 to TRBJ2-2; 7 bases line up with TRBD1. The CDR3 consists of 17 residues. The germline V gene has CDR1 SGDLS and CDR2 YYNGEE. V gave up 1 base and J gave up 0 bases; unmatched junction bases: 6. CDR3 amino acids: CASSVPTGTANTGELFF. DNA for the CDR3: TGTGCCAGCAGCGTACCTACCGGGACAGCGAACACCGGGGAGCTGTTTTTT.